The 16 T cell receptor beta chains given below trace back to one sample, sequenced in a study of blood T cell repertoires in COVID-19. The protocol was immunoSEQ multiplex PCR, while the TCRdb copy is restricted to in-frame clones and leaves out a portion. The repertoire consists of tens of thousands of clones, with around 83% occurring once and the leading ten covering more than 8.5%. Sequenced material: peripheral blood. The receptors were sampled from a man aged 50 to 59 with COVID-19, enrolled during active disease.

The chain couples TRBV28 to TRBJ1-5; the match to TRBD1 covers 7 bases. This CDR3 spans 15 amino acids. The V gene end was trimmed by 5 bases and the J gene end by 3 bases; junction bases not matched to a gene: 7. Germline-derived CDR1 and CDR2 are MDHEN and SYDVKM. CDR3 region: CASSGPQGTNQPQHF. DNA for the CDR3: TGTGCCAGCAGTGGGCCACAGGGGACCAATCAGCCCCAGCATTTT.

This chain connects TRBV3-1 (or the pseudogene TRBV3-2) to TRBJ2-1, with 8 positions matching TRBD1. With V trimmed by 1 base and J by 6 bases, 5 bases remained unmatched. The CDR3 has 15 amino acids. Germline V gene lookup returns CDR1 LGHDT and CDR2 YNNKEL (reference sequence). CDR3 in DNA: TGTGCCAGCAGCCAAGTACCGGGACAGGCCAATGAGCAGTTCTTC. It encodes CASSQVPGQANEQFF.

The chain is built from TRBV30 and TRBJ2-5, with a possible D match to TRBD1 (5 bases). The germline V and J ends were trimmed by 2 bases and 2 bases, with 6 bases remaining between them. This CDR3 spans 12 amino acids. Germline V gives CDR1 GTSNPN, CDR2 SVGIG (reference sequence). For the CDR3, the DNA is TGTGCCTGGAGTCGACAGCAAGAGACCCAGTACTTC. Residues: CAWSRQQETQYF.

On this clone itself: One end of the junction does not line up with germline, which may come from a read error. The rearrangement links TRBV7-8 to TRBJ2-2; 10 bases are a match to TRBD2. In germline, CDR1 is SGHVS, CDR2 FQNEAQ. The CDR3 is made up of 15 amino acids. CDR3 sequence reads: CASSLAGGITGELFF. DNA of the CDR3: TGTGCCAGCAGTTTAGCGGGAGGAATCACCGGGGAGCTGTTTTTT.

The gene calls are TRBV6-1 and TRBJ2-3; D unclear. Trimming pared 2 bases from V and 5 bases from J, leaving 17 bases between. Germline CDR1 and CDR2: MNHNS and SASEGT. The CDR3 consists of 16 residues. The CDR3 DNA follows: TGTGCCAGCAGTGAATACGTCCCGGGTTTGATAGATACGCAGTATTTT. As protein: CASSEYVPGLIDTQYF.

This chain links TRBV5-1 with TRBJ2-3; 11 nucleotides match TRBD1. CDR3 length: 14 amino acids. The J segment lost 5 bases and the V segment lost 5 bases, leaving 4 bases of the junction unmatched. Germline-derived CDR1 and CDR2 are SGHRS and YFSETQ. The CDR3 sequence: CASRRDRGRDTQYF. The DNA of the CDR3 is TGCGCCAGCAGGCGGGACAGGGGGAGAGATACGCAGTATTTT.

V is TRBV4-3 and J is TRBJ1-4, with 8 bases that match TRBD1. Germline V gives CDR1 LGHNA, CDR2 YSLEER. The CDR3 is 16 residues long. V gave up 1 base and J gave up 6 bases; unmatched junction bases: 7. CDR3 bases: TGCGCCAGCAGCCAAGGCGAGGGCAGGGGGCATGAAAAACTGTTTTTT. This encodes CASSQGEGRGHEKLFF.

This clone is deemed medium-sized. This rearrangement joins TRBV4-3 to TRBJ2-3; the D gene is possibly TRBD2 (6 bases). Germline V gene sequence: CDR1 LGHNA, CDR2 YSLEER. Trimming removed 0 bases from V and 6 bases from J, with 19 bases in between. The CDR3 extends over 17 amino acids. This CDR3 is CASSQDWAGRGRDTQYF. CDR3 bases: TGCGCCAGCAGCCAAGATTGGGCGGGAAGGGGCCGGGATACGCAGTATTTT.

In its sample, this clone was seen a few times. The chain carries TRBV6-5 and TRBJ1-6; TRBD1 is a possible D gene (6 bases). V shed 6 bases and J shed 7 bases, with 10 bases lying between them. Germline assignment: CDR1 MNHEY and CDR2 SVGAGI. CDR3 size: 13 residues. CDR3 protein: CASRIGQNSPLHF. The CDR3 DNA sequence: TGTGCCAGCAGGATCGGACAGAATTCACCCCTCCACTTT.

The J gene is TRBJ1-3, the V gene TRBV9; D is ambiguous. CDR3 size: 15 residues. CDR1 is SGDLS, CDR2 YYNGEE, per germline. V lost 0 bases and J 0 bases, leaving 7 bases between the germline ends. CDR3 nucleotides: TGTGCCAGCAGCGTAGATAGTCACTCTGGAAACACCATATATTTT. Translated: CASSVDSHSGNTIYF.

This clone has just one count. V is TRBV18 and J is TRBJ2-5, with TRBD2 identical over 7 bases. The CDR3 consists of 15 residues. Germline V lookup: CDR1 KGHSH, CDR2 LQKENI. V lost 0 bases, J lost 5 bases, and 6 bases stayed unmatched. CDR3 nucleotide sequence: TGTGCCAGCTCACCACCTGAAGGACTAGGGGAGACCCAGTACTTC. Its protein is CASSPPEGLGETQYF.

The count of this clone is one. The V and J genes are TRBV5-1 and TRBJ2-1; 14 bases match TRBD2. Germline-derived CDR1 and CDR2 are SGHRS and YFSETQ. J was trimmed by 6 bases and V by 4 bases; bases with no gene match: 6. The CDR3 length is 16 residues. CDR3 in amino acids: CASSQAGTSGSNEQFF. The DNA of the CDR3 is TGCGCCAGCAGCCAAGCCGGGACTAGCGGGAGCAATGAGCAGTTCTTC.

The J gene is TRBJ2-3, the V gene TRBV7-2, with 10 positions matching TRBD2. This CDR3 region has 17 residues. V shed 1 base and J 3 bases; nucleotides not matched to a gene: 7. Germline V lookup: CDR1 SGHTA, CDR2 FQGNSA. The CDR3 loop reads CASSLESGAGGTDTQYF. Here the CDR3 DNA reads TGTGCCAGCAGCTTAGAGTCCGGAGCGGGAGGGACAGATACGCAGTATTTT.

The rearrangement links TRBV30 to TRBJ1-2, with D unresolved. CDR3 length: 10 amino acids. V gave up 4 bases and J gave up 7 bases, with 7 bases separating them. CDR1 and CDR2 from the germline V gene are GTSNPN and SVGIG (reference sequence). CDR3 sequence: CAWISVGYTF. The CDR3, as DNA: TGTGCCTGGATCTCCGTTGGCTACACCTTC.

The chain uses TRBV28 and TRBJ2-6; 8 bases are a match to TRBD1. Germline V lookup: CDR1 MDHEN, CDR2 SYDVKM. This CDR3 contains 18 residues. V shed 5 bases, J shed 0 bases, and the junction held 9 bases outside the gene matches. The CDR3 spells CASSRGDRPFSGANVLTF. The CDR3 nucleotides are TGTGCCAGCAGTCGCGGGGACAGGCCTTTCTCTGGGGCCAACGTCCTGACTTTC.

This clone was picked up a small number of times. This chain uses TRBV7-2 with TRBJ2-2; TRBD1 matches at 11 bases. Germline V gene sequence: CDR1 SGHTA, CDR2 FQGNSA. The CDR3 is 14 residues long. The junction had 4 bases not matched to a gene; V was cut back by 6 bases and J by 7 bases. CDR3 nucleotide sequence: TGTGCCAGCAGTCCGGACAGGGGGCACGGGGAGCTGTTTTTT. Its translation is CASSPDRGHGELFF.